This T cell receptor (beta chain) was sequenced for a study of shared clonotypes between healthy human individuals. This clone occurred many times. This specimen includes other DNA sequences encoding the same CDR3. Profiled with immunoSEQ multiplex PCR; TCRdb holds only in-frame clones, not every one. The repertoire holds under 600,000 clones, with just over 75% as singletons. V lost 0 bases to trimming and J lost 1 base, with 12 bases between them. This CDR3 has 16 residues. CDR1 MNHEY and CDR2 SVGAGI come from the germline V gene. The source of this sequence is a woman aged 35 to 49 in good health. Some clones in this sample may be carry-over from other donors' samples. This chain joins TRBV6-5 and TRBJ1-1, with D hard to call. The sample was PBMCs. CDR3 in DNA: TGTGCCAGCAGTTACTCCTCCGGTGAGGCGAACACTGAAGCTTTCTTT. Amino acids: CASSYSSGEANTEAFF.